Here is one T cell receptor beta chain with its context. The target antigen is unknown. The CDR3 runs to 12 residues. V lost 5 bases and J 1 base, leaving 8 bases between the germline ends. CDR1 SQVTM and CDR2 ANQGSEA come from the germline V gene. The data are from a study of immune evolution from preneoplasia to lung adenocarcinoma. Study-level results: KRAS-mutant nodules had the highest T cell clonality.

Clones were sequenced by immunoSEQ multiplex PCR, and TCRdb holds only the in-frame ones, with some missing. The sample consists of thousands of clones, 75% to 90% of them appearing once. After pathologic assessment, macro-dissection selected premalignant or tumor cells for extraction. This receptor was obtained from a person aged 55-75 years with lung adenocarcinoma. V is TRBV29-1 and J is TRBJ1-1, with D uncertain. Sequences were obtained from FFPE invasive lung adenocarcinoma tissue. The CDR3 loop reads CSVLKGNTEAFF. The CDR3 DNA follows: TGCAGCGTTCTTAAAGGGAACACTGAAGCTTTCTTT.